Described below is a single TCR beta chain sequence and its context. The antigen remains unidentified. These data are taken from a study of shared clonotypes between healthy human individuals. The CDR3 is 15 amino acids. Germline assignment: CDR1 WSHSY and CDR2 SAAADI. Trimming at V came to 3 bases and at J to 2 bases, leaving 5 bases not matched to a gene. Naivety among CD8 cells was defined by CD45RO negativity and positive CCR7 selection, thereby excluding terminally differentiated effector memory CD45RA+ cells. Roughly 200 ng DNA, approximately 30,000 T cell genomes, went into each sorted-subset replicate PCR. Sequenced by immunoSEQ multiplex PCR; TCRdb stores in-frame clones only, minus some. The table has roughly 810,000 clones, 96% seen once. Findings and caveats of the study: What rarefaction showed was incomplete sorted-subset sequencing despite large depth. Clonotype sharing among donors was expected to depend on sequencing depth.

This sequence joins TRBV10-2 and TRBJ2-3, with 7 bases lining up with TRBD1. The sequenced sample consisted of naive CD8+ T cells sorted from blood. The origin of this receptor is a man younger than 40 in good health. The CDR3 sequence: CASSDPGQVTDTQYF. CDR3 DNA sequence: TGCGCCAGCAGTGACCCTGGACAGGTCACAGATACGCAGTATTTT.